The 24 T cell receptor beta chains below were found in one sample sequenced in a study of shared clonotypes between healthy human individuals. Profiling relied on immunoSEQ multiplex PCR, and the TCRdb table lists in-frame clones only, not all of them. Of 1.4 million to 1.5 million clones listed, roughly 96% are singletons. Input material: naive CD4+ T cells sorted from blood. Noted subset: CD45RA+ positively selected. The origin of the receptors is a man aged 25 to 40 in good health.

This chain links TRBV7-2 with TRBJ2-5; D call uncertain. CDR3 length: 13 amino acids. The germline gives CDR1 SGHTA, CDR2 FQGNSA. Trimming removed 5 bases at V and 5 bases at J, with 12 bases between. The CDR3 DNA reads as TGTGCCAGCAGCCCCCCACCTCTGGAGACCCAGTACTTC. Protein product: CASSPPPLETQYF.

The chain carries TRBV6-6 and TRBJ2-1; 10 bases align to TRBD2. The CDR3 sequence is 15 residues long. After removal of 6 bases from V and 2 bases from J, the junction contained 4 bases not matched to a gene. From germline, CDR1 is MNHNY and CDR2 SVGAGI (reference sequence). The CDR3 region has the DNA TGTGCCAGCAGCTCTAGCGGGAGCGCCTACAATGAGCAGTTCTTC. It codes for CASSSSGSAYNEQFF.

The genes are TRBV5-1 and TRBJ1-2, with D possibly being TRBD1 (6 bases). The CDR3 contains 14 residues. V gave up 3 bases and J gave up 4 bases, with 13 bases separating them. CDR1 is SGHRS, CDR2 YFSETQ, per germline. Written as DNA, the CDR3 is TGCGCCAGCAGCTCGCGGGGGCAAGGCTATGGCTACACCTTC. This sequence encodes CASSSRGQGYGYTF.

The rearrangement joins TRBV6-5 to TRBJ2-6; D ambiguous. V lost 2 bases and J 1 base, leaving 6 bases between the germline ends. Germline values: CDR1 MNHEY, CDR2 SVGAGI. The CDR3 covers 15 residues. This CDR3 is CASSYLSSGANVLTF. Written as DNA, the CDR3 is TGTGCCAGCAGTTACCTTTCTTCTGGGGCCAACGTCCTGACTTTC.

The CDR3 is CASSPPGTGGPYEQYF. The CDR3 nucleotides are TGTGCCAGCTCACCACCCGGGACAGGGGGACCCTACGAGCAGTACTTC. V usage is TRBV18 and J usage is TRBJ2-7, with 11 bases identical to TRBD1. Germline trimming cut 0 bases from V and 2 bases from J; bases unmatched to any gene: 3. Germline V CDR1 and CDR2: KGHSH, LQKENI. The CDR3 loop spans 16 amino acids.

The rearrangement joins TRBV6-1 to TRBJ2-7; D call uncertain. Germline CDR1 reads MNHNS; CDR2 reads SASEGT. The CDR3 covers 14 residues. Trimming shortened V by 0 bases and J by 1 base, and 7 bases separated the two germline ends. CDR3 in amino acids: CASSEAHGSYEQYF. DNA of the CDR3: TGTGCCAGCAGTGAAGCGCACGGATCCTACGAGCAGTACTTC.

The CDR3 region has the DNA TGTGCCAGCAGACAACCGGGAGGGCCAAGCTATGAGCAGTTCTTC. It specifies CASRQPGGPSYEQFF. The rearrangement links TRBV28 to TRBJ2-1; 8 nucleotides align to TRBD2. The CDR3 extends over 15 amino acids. Trimming at V came to 6 bases and at J to 8 bases, leaving 12 bases not matched to a gene. CDR1 is MDHEN, CDR2 SYDVKM, per germline.

This rearrangement joins TRBV4-2 to TRBJ2-7; D ambiguous. This CDR3 spans 13 amino acids. Germline lookup yields CDR1 LGHNA and CDR2 YNFKEQ. Trimming left V 0 bases short and J 2 bases short, with 5 bases between. CDR3 protein: CASSQDLAYEQYF. CDR3 bases: TGTGCCAGCAGCCAAGATTTAGCCTACGAGCAGTACTTC.

V and J are TRBV2 and TRBJ2-2; TRBD1 agrees at 7 bases. The trim removed 6 bases at V and 4 bases at J, leaving 5 bases unmatched. The V gene's germline CDR1 is SNHLY and CDR2 FYNNEI. The CDR3 is 14 amino acids. Written as DNA, the CDR3 is TGTGCCAGCAGGGGACAGAGAGGCACCGGGGAGCTGTTTTTT. Translating gives CASRGQRGTGELFF.

This clone was seen only once. The V and J genes are TRBV7-9 and TRBJ2-7; D is undetermined. The length of the CDR3 is 13 residues. CDR1 SEHNR and CDR2 FQNEAQ come from the germline V gene (reference sequence). The V end lost 4 bases, the J end lost 4 bases, and 11 bases lay between the germline ends. Here the CDR3 DNA reads TGTGCCAGCAGCTCAGACATCCCGTACGAGCAGTACTTC. Translating it yields CASSSDIPYEQYF. The whole variable domain, filled in from reference TRBV7-9 and TRBJ2-7, reads DTGVSQNPRHKITKRGQNVTFRCDPISEHNRLYWYRQTLGQGPEFLTYFQNEAQLEKSRLLSDRFSAERPKGSFSTLEIQRTEQGDSAMYLCASSSDIPYEQYFGPGTRLTVT.

The CDR3 here is CASSRLVRSEQFF. The DNA for the CDR3 is TGTGCCAGCAGCCGCCTGGTGAGATCTGAGCAGTTCTTC. This chain joins TRBV27 and TRBJ2-1; D unresolved. Trimming shortened V by 6 bases and J by 9 bases, and 15 bases separated the two germline ends. In germline, CDR1 is MNHEY, CDR2 SMNVEV (reference sequence). CDR3 length: 13 amino acids.

V is TRBV14 and J is TRBJ2-5, with 11 bases fitting TRBD2. Per germline, CDR1 SGHDN and CDR2 FVKESK. The V and J ends lost 5 bases and 4 bases, in that order; junction bases with no gene match: 18. The CDR3 is made up of 19 amino acids. The chain's CDR3 is CASSAHRLAGGLGRETQYF. CDR3 coding DNA: TGTGCCAGCAGCGCCCACCGGCTAGCGGGAGGTCTAGGGAGAGAGACCCAGTACTTC.

The rearrangement uses TRBV5-1 and TRBJ2-1; 13 bases match TRBD2. Germline CDR1 reads SGHRS; CDR2 reads YFSETQ. With V trimmed by 5 bases and J by 4 bases, 3 bases remained unmatched. The CDR3 totals 15 residues. The CDR3: CASRGGLAGYNEQFF. CDR3 nucleotide sequence: TGCGCCAGCAGGGGGGGACTAGCGGGATACAATGAGCAGTTCTTC.

V gene TRBV7-2 combines with J gene TRBJ2-1; D gene unclear. This CDR3 region has 14 residues. Germline V gene lookup returns CDR1 SGHTA and CDR2 FQGNSA. With 4 bases removed from V and 4 bases from J, the gap between germline ends came to 11 bases. The CDR3, as DNA: TGTGCCAGCAGCTCCAGGCGGCCATACAATGAGCAGTTCTTC. It yields the protein CASSSRRPYNEQFF.

The V gene is TRBV28, the J gene TRBJ1-4, with a tentative D call TRBD1 (5 bases). Germline lookup yields CDR1 MDHEN and CDR2 SYDVKM. V shed 6 bases and J shed 7 bases, with 15 bases lying between them. The CDR3 consists of 14 residues. The CDR3 DNA reads as TGTGCCAGCAGGCTCCCGGGACGGAGTGAAAAACTGTTTTTT. The encoded protein is CASRLPGRSEKLFF.

The rearrangement links TRBV10-3 to TRBJ1-5; no reliable D call. Looked up from germline, CDR1 is ENHRY and CDR2 is SYGVKD. The CDR3 has 14 residues. V was cut by 0 bases and J by 9 bases, with 12 bases left in between. CDR3 sequence (DNA): TGTGCCATCAGTGAGTCGAAAGGGTTAGGGCCCCAGCATTTT. Protein sequence: CAISESKGLGPQHF.

This clone was counted once. The chain recombines TRBV14 with TRBJ2-5; a weak D match, TRBD2 (6 bases). The CDR3 covers 13 residues. Germline lookup yields CDR1 SGHDN and CDR2 FVKESK. Trimming pared 4 bases from V and 6 bases from J, leaving 12 bases between. The CDR3 spells CASSPGATQTQYF. CDR3 DNA sequence: TGTGCCAGCAGCCCGGGAGCAACACAGACCCAGTACTTC.

The chain recombines TRBV18 with TRBJ2-7; no reliable D call. Trimming cost V 3 bases and J 1 base, with 13 bases left between them. This CDR3 has 15 residues. Germline V gene data show CDR1 as KGHSH and CDR2 as LQKENI. For the CDR3, the DNA is TGTGCCAGCTCACCCGTTGTGGGTCTTTCCTACGAGCAGTACTTC. Translated, it gives CASSPVVGLSYEQYF.

This chain joins TRBV5-1 and TRBJ2-5; 11 bases match TRBD1. V lost 0 bases, J lost 5 bases, and 3 bases stayed unmatched. The germline CDR1 and CDR2 sequences are SGHRS and YFSETQ. The CDR3 is 15 residues long. The CDR3 sequence: CASSLEDRGLETQYF. The CDR3 DNA follows: TGCGCCAGCAGCTTGGAGGACAGGGGGCTTGAGACCCAGTACTTC.

This chain joins TRBV18 and TRBJ2-5, with TRBD2 matching 11 bases. Per germline, CDR1 KGHSH and CDR2 LQKENI. The CDR3 sequence is 15 residues long. V lost 6 bases, J lost 0 bases, and 3 bases stayed unmatched. Here the CDR3 DNA reads TGTGCCAGCTCCCGGGGACTAGCGGACCAAGAGACCCAGTACTTC. Amino acid sequence: CASSRGLADQETQYF.

V gene TRBV11-2 combines with J gene TRBJ2-1; TRBD2 matches at 12 bases. This CDR3 is 16 amino acids long. The junction had 6 bases not matched to a gene; V was cut back by 5 bases and J by 4 bases. CDR1 and CDR2 from the germline V gene are SGHAT and FQNNGV. CDR3 nucleotide sequence: TGTGCCAGCAGCCCAGGACTAGCGGGACCTTACAATGAGCAGTTCTTC. This sequence encodes CASSPGLAGPYNEQFF.

This chain connects TRBV5-1 to TRBJ2-1, with 11 positions matching TRBD2. The CDR3 runs to 21 residues. Unmatched junction bases numbered 18, after V lost 4 bases and J lost 0 bases. From germline, CDR1 is SGHRS and CDR2 YFSETQ. This chain's CDR3 is CASSSLAGGSIGVSSYNEQFF. The CDR3 DNA reads TGCGCCAGCAGCAGTTTAGCGGGAGGGTCGATTGGAGTTAGCTCCTACAATGAGCAGTTCTTC.

This clone appeared once. The chain recombines TRBV7-2 with TRBJ2-5; 11 bases match TRBD2. The germline CDR1 and CDR2 sequences are SGHTA and FQGNSA. J was trimmed by 1 base and V by 6 bases; bases with no gene match: 4. This CDR3 has 15 amino acids. The CDR3 DNA reads as TGTGCCAGCAGGACGACTAGCGGGGTCCAAGAGACCCAGTACTTC. The encoded protein is CASRTTSGVQETQYF.

The chain uses TRBV14 and TRBJ1-1; weak D call: TRBD1 (6 bases). This CDR3 has 14 amino acids. V gave up 4 bases and J gave up 0 bases, with 9 bases separating them. The germline gives CDR1 SGHDN, CDR2 FVKESK. The CDR3 spells CASSPRGLNTEAFF. The DNA of the CDR3 is TGTGCCAGCAGCCCCAGGGGTTTGAACACTGAAGCTTTCTTT.